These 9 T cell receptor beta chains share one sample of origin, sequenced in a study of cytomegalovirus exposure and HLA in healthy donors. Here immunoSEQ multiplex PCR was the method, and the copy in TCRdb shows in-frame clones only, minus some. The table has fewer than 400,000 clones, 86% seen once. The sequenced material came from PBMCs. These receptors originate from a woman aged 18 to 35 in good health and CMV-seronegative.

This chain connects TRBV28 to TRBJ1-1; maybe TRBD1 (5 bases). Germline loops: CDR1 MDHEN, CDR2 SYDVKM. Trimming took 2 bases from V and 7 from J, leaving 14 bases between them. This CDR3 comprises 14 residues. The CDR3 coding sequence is TGTGCCAGCAGTTTAGCCAGCAGGGTCCTTGAAGCTTTCTTT. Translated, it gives CASSLASRVLEAFF.

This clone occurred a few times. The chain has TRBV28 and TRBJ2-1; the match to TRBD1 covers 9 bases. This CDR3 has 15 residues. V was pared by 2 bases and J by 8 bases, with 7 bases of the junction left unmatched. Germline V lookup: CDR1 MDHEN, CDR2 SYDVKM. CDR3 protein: CASSLPGQGGDEQFF. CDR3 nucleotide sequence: TGTGCCAGCAGTTTACCGGGACAGGGCGGGGATGAGCAGTTCTTC.

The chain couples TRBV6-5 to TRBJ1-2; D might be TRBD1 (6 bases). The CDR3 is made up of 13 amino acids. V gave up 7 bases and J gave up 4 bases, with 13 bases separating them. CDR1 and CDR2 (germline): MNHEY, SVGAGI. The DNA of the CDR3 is TGTGCCAGCATTACAGGGACCTCCTATGGCTACACCTTC. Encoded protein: CASITGTSYGYTF.

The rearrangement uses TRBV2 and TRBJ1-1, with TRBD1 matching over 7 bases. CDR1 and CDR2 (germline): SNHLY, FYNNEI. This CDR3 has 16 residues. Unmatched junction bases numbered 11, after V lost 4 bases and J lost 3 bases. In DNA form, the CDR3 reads TGTGCCAGCAGTGGAATTCGACAGGGTGGGTACACTGAAGCTTTCTTT. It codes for CASSGIRQGGYTEAFF.

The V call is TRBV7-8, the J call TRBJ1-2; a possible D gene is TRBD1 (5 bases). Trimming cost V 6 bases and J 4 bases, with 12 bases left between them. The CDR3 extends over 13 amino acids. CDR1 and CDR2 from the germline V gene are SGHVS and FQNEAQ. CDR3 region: CASSYDRSYGYTF. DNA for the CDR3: TGTGCCAGCAGTTATGACAGATCCTATGGCTACACCTTC.

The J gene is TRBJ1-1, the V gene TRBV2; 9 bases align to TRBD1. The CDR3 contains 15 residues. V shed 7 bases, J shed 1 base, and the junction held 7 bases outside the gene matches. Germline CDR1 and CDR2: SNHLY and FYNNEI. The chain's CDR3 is CASNPQGQGNTEAFF. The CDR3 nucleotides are TGTGCCAGCAACCCGCAGGGACAGGGGAACACTGAAGCTTTCTTT.

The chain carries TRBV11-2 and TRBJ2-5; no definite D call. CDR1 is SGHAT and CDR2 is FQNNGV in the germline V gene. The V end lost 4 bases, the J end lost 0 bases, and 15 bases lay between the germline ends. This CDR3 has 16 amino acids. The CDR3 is CASSSLWSPNQETQYF. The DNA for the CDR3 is TGTGCCAGCAGCTCCCTGTGGAGCCCGAACCAAGAGACCCAGTACTTC. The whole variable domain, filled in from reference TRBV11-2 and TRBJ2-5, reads EAGVAQSPRYKIIEKRQSVAFWCNPISGHATLYWYQQILGQGPKLLIQFQNNGVVDDSQLPKDRFSAERLKGVDSTLKIQPAKLEDSAVYLCASSSLWSPNQETQYFGPGTRLLVL.

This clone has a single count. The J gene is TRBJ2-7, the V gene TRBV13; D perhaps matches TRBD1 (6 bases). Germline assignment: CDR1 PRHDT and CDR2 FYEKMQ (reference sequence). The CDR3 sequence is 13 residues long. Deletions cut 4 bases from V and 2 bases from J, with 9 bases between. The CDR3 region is CASSYREAYEQYF. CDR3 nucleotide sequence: TGTGCCAGCAGCTACAGGGAAGCCTACGAGCAGTACTTC.

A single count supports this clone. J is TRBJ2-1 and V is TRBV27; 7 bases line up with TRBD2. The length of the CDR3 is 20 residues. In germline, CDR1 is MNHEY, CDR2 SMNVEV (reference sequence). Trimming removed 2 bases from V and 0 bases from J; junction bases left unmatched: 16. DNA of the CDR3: TGTGCCAGCAGTTTAGTGGGTAGCGGGTACAGCCCGAACTCCTACAATGAGCAGTTCTTC. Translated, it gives CASSLVGSGYSPNSYNEQFF.